This TCR beta chain was observed in a study of CD8+ T cells in alopecia areata. Study-level information: Grafting placed skin from roughly 6-12-month-old C3H/HeJ donors with spontaneous alopecia onto roughly 6-10-week-old female C3H/HeJ mice.

Sorting of pooled cutaneous lymph node cells used CD4, CD8alpha, NKG2D, NKG2ACE and other markers. As regards this clone: These gene names are mouse names. The CDR3 goes on 4 residues after the read ends, and that part is filled in from the germline J gene.

It was cDNA, reverse transcribed from extracted RNA, that served as the sequencing template. Data came from immunoSEQ multiplex PCR; TCRdb stores just in-frame clones and leaves some out. This record lists around 290,000 clones, none seen once only, and the top ten clones contain 1.2%. The length of the CDR3 is 16 residues. Germline-derived CDR1 and CDR2 are NNHDY and SYVADS. V dropped 4 bases and J dropped 3 bases, with 16 bases sitting between them. What was sequenced was CD4+ T cells sorted from a lymph node. The receptor comes from a C3H/HeJ mouse with alopecia areata. The mouse line has the MHC haplotype H2-k. The rearrangement links TRBV13-3 to TRBJ2-2; D may be TRBD1 (6 bases). CDR3 loop: CASSLNRDGDTGQLYF. Partial CDR3 DNA: TGTGCCAGCAGTCTAAACAGGGATGGGGACACCGGG.